This T cell receptor beta chain was profiled in a study of PD-1 blockade in classical Hodgkin lymphoma. Relapse was seen in all patients after autologous stem cell transplantation, and brentuximab vedotin exposure was variable. Clones were sequenced by immunoSEQ multiplex PCR, and TCRdb holds only the in-frame ones, with some missing. The sample has some 96,000 clones; over 80% are singletons. Worth noting for this clone: Its antigen is undetermined.

Study-wide findings and caveats: The study found that TCR diversity rose significantly by C4D1 in CD4+ but not CD8+ cells. With respect to the repertoire differences, their causes, possibly disease activity or prior therapy, remain undefined. Baseline TCR diversity was reportedly lower in newly diagnosed patients than in healthy donors. It was reported as lower still in relapsed/refractory patients. Patients newly diagnosed and complete responders had comparable baseline diversity.

The sequence came from a human donor with classical Hodgkin lymphoma. The sequenced sample was peripheral blood mononuclear cells (PBMCs), obtained at baseline.

Here the CDR3 DNA reads TGTGCCAGCAGTTTCTTGAACTCCTACGAGCAGTACTTC. Translation gives CASSFLNSYEQYF. The chain has TRBV28 and TRBJ2-7; no definite D call. There are 13 residues in the CDR3. The V and J ends lost 3 bases and 0 bases respectively, with 6 bases between them. Germline CDR1 and CDR2: MDHEN and SYDVKM.